Below, 5 T cell receptor beta chains from the same sample are listed, as sequenced in a study of vaccination effects on CD4 cells after COVID-19. Using immunoSEQ multiplex PCR, the repertoire was profiled, and TCRdb retains in-frame clones only, with some absent. The top ten clones hold under 14% of a sample with 35,000 to 45,000 clones, around 76% of them seen once. No antigen has been assigned to these receptors. Expansion of antigen-specific CD4+ T cells with viral peptide pools was carried out by the ViraFEST assay before sequencing. Between days 9 and 10 of culture, CD4+ T cells were separated out. Vaccinated participants had no history of SARS-CoV-2 infection and tested negative for nucleocapsid antibodies. Material: CD4+ T cells from PBMCs cultured with SARS-CoV-2 spike peptides, obtained before COVID-19 vaccination. The receptors derive from a human donor who received a COVID-19 vaccine.

This clone was observed a few times. CDR3 in amino acids: CAWSPGTGRTYSNQPQHF. The CDR3 nucleotides are TGTGCCTGGAGTCCCGGGACAGGGAGAACCTATAGCAATCAGCCCCAGCATTTT. The rearrangement uses TRBV30 and TRBJ1-5; 9 bases fit TRBD1. The CDR3 loop spans 18 amino acids. V lost 2 bases and J lost 0; bases outside the gene matches: 11. The germline V gene has CDR1 GTSNPN and CDR2 SVGIG (reference sequence).

This rearrangement joins TRBV7-4 to TRBJ2-1; TRBD1 agrees at 8 bases. There are 22 residues in the CDR3. The ends lost 3 bases at V and 3 bases at J; junction bases unmatched: 25. In germline, CDR1 is SGHVT, CDR2 SQSDAQ. The chain's CDR3 is CASSLAGNEDGQGIYHYNEQFF. CDR3 DNA sequence: TGTGCCAGCAGCTTGGCTGGTAACGAGGATGGACAGGGCATATATCACTACAATGAGCAGTTCTTC. The variable domain in full, completed from reference TRBV7-4 and TRBJ2-1, reads GAGVSQSPRYKVAKRGRDVALRCDSISGHVTLYWYRQTLGQGSEVLTYSQSDAQRDKSGRPSGRFSAERPERSVSTLKIQRTEQGDSAVYLCASSLAGNEDGQGIYHYNEQFFGPGTRLTVL.

The chain combines TRBV5-1 with TRBJ2-1; 10 bases are a match to TRBD2. Germline V gives CDR1 SGHRS, CDR2 YFSETQ. The junction had 6 bases not matched to a gene; V was cut back by 4 bases and J by 5 bases. This CDR3 region has 15 residues. DNA of the CDR3: TGCGCCAGCAGCGGGAGAGCGGGGGGGAACAATGAGCAGTTCTTC. Its protein is CASSGRAGGNNEQFF.

V gene TRBV2 combines with J gene TRBJ1-3; tentative D call: TRBD1 (5 bases). Trimming pared 6 bases from V and 1 base from J, leaving 10 bases between. The CDR3 has 14 amino acids. Per germline, CDR1 SNHLY and CDR2 FYNNEI. CDR3 residues: CASSAQGSGNTIYF. The CDR3 DNA reads as TGTGCCAGCAGCGCTCAGGGATCTGGAAACACCATATATTTT.

Comment on this clone: One end of the junction does not line up with germline, which may come from a read error. The rearrangement uses TRBV24-1 and TRBJ1-1, with D possibly TRBD1 on 5 matching bases. The length of the CDR3 is 14 residues. The germline V gene has CDR1 KGHDR and CDR2 SFDVKD. The CDR3 DNA reads TGTGCCACCAGGGATTCGGGACCGAACACTGAAGCTTTCTTT. This gives the protein CATRDSGPNTEAFF.